The text below deals with one T cell receptor (beta chain). Original processing methods: For nucleated cells, counts were estimated from reference gene primer amplification. Some clones are missing from TCRdb's copy, which holds only in-frame ones; the method was immunoSEQ multiplex PCR. That table furnishes V, J and clone size, whereas the DNA furnished D and trimming. Of roughly 150,000 clones detected, 80% appear once; the ten largest clones hold 0.5% to 0.65%. The germline V and J ends were trimmed by 3 bases and 6 bases, with 20 bases remaining between them. Germline V gene data show CDR1 as KGHSH and CDR2 as LQKENI. This CDR3 contains 17 residues. The data belong to a study of blood T cell repertoires in COVID-19. Study-level background: Samples of COVID-19 (acute and convalescent) were obtained from the United States, Italy and Spain.

This clonotype was obtained from a man aged 55-75 years with acute or convalescent COVID-19. The rearrangement joins TRBV18 to TRBJ2-2; a possible D gene is TRBD2 (6 bases). Sequenced material: peripheral blood. Here the CDR3 DNA reads TGTGCCAGCTCACCGGATAGCGGTTCAAGAGGGGCCGGGGAGCTGTTTTTT. Its protein product is CASSPDSGSRGAGELFF.